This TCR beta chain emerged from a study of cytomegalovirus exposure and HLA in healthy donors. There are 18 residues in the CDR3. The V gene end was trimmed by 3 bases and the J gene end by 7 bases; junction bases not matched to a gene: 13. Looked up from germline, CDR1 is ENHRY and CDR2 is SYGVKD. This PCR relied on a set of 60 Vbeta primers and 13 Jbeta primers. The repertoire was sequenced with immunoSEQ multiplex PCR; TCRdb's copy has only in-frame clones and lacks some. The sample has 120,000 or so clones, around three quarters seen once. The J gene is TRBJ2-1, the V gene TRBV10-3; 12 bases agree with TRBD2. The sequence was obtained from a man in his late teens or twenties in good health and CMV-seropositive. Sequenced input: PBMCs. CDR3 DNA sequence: TGTGCCATCAGTGACCCAAAAGGGACTAGCGGGCGCTTTAATGAGCAGTTCTTC. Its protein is CAISDPKGTSGRFNEQFF.